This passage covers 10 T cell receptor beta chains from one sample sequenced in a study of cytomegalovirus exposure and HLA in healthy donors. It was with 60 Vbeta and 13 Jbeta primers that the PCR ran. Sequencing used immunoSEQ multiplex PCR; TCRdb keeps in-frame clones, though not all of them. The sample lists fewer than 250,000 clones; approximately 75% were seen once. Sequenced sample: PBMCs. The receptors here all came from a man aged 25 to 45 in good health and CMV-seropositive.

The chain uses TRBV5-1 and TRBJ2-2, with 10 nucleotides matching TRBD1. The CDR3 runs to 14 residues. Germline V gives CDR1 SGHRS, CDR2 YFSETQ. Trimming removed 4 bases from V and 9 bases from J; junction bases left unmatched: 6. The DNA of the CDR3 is TGCGCCAGCAGCCCGGGACAGGGGAAGAGGGAGCTGTTTTTT. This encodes CASSPGQGKRELFF. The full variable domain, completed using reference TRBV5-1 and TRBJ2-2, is KAGVTQTPRYLIKTRGQQVTLSCSPISGHRSVSWYQQTPGQGLQFLFEYFSETQRNKGNFPGRFSGRQFSNSRSEMNVSTLELGDSALYLCASSPGQGKRELFFGEGSRLTVL.

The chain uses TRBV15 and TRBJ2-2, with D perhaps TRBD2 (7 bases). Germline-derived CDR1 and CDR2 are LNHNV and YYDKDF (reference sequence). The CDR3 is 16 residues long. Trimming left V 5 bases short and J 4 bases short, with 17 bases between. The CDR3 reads CATSGKGGAGTGELFF. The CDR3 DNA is TGTGCCACCAGCGGCAAGGGGGGGGCAGGCACCGGGGAGCTGTTTTTT.

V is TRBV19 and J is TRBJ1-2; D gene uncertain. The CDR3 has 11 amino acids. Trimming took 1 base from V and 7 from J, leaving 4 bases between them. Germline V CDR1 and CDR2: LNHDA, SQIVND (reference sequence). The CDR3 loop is CASSIGVGYTF. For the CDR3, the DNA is TGTGCCAGTAGTATAGGCGTTGGCTACACCTTC. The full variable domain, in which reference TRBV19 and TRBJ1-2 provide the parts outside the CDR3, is DGGITQSPKYLFRKEGQNVTLSCEQNLNHDAMYWYRQDPGQGLRLIYYSQIVNDFQKGDIAEGYSVSREKKESFPLTVTSAQKNPTAFYLCASSIGVGYTFGSGTRLTVV.

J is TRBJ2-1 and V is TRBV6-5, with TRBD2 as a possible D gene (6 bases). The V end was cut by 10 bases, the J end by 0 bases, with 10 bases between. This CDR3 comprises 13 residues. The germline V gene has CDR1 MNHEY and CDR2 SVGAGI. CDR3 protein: CATRRDSYNEQFF. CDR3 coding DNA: TGTGCCACCCGGAGGGACTCCTACAATGAGCAGTTCTTC.

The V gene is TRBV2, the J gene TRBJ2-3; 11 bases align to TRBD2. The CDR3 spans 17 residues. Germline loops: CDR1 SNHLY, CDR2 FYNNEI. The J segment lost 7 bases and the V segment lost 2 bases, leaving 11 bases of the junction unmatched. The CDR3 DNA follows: TGTGCCAGCAGTGAACTAGCGGGAGGTAGAGTGTCGAATACGCAGTATTTT. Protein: CASSELAGGRVSNTQYF.

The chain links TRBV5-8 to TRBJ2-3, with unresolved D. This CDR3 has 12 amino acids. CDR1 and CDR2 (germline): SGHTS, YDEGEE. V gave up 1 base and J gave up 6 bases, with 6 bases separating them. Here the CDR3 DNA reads TGTGCCAGCAGCTTGTATCCGGATACGCAGTATTTT. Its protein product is CASSLYPDTQYF.

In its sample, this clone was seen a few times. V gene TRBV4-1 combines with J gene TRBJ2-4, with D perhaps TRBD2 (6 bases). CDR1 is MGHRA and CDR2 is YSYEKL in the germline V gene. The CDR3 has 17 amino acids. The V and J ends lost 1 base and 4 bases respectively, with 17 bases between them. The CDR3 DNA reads TGCGCCAGCAGCCAAGGGCGCGGGGTAGGGTTTAAAAACATTCAGTACTTC. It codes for CASSQGRGVGFKNIQYF.

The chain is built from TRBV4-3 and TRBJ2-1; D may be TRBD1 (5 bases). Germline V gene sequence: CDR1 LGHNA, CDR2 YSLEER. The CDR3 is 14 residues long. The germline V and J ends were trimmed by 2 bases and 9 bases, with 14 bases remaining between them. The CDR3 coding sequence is TGCGCCAGCAGCCAAAACCAGGGTTATGGTGAGCAGTTCTTC. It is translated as CASSQNQGYGEQFF.

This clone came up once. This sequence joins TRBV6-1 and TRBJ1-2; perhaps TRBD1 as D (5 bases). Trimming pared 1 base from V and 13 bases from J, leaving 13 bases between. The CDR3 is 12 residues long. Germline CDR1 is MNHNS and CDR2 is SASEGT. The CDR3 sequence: CASSEGGVSFTF. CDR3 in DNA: TGTGCCAGCAGTGAAGGGGGGGTCTCGTTCACCTTC.

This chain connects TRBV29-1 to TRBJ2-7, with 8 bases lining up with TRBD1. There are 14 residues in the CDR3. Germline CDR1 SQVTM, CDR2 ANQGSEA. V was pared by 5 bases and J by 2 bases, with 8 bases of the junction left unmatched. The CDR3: CSVYGQGSTYEQYF. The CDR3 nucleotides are TGCAGCGTTTATGGACAGGGAAGTACCTACGAGCAGTACTTC.